The rows below give T cell receptor beta chains drawn from one sample of a study of blood T cell repertoires in COVID-19. Assay used: immunoSEQ multiplex PCR; TCRdb lists only in-frame clones, some missing. The table has tens of thousands of clones, about 88% seen once; the top ten hold around 5.2%. Material: peripheral blood. Receptor source: a woman aged 50 to 60 with active COVID-19. CDR3s include the opening cysteine and the closing phenylalanine or tryptophan. The order of the fields is CDR3 protein, J gene, V gene.

CDR3aa: CASSESIYSQSSGNTIYF
j_gene: TRBJ1-3
v_gene: TRBV10-1

CDR3aa: CASSLGWASGRGNEQFF
j_gene: TRBJ2-1
v_gene: TRBV7-9

CDR3aa: CASSLASGGVYEQYF
j_gene: TRBJ2-7
v_gene: TRBV7-9

CDR3aa: CASSATGGEGYGYTF
j_gene: TRBJ1-2
v_gene: TRBV9

CDR3aa: CSVEVASTDTQYF
j_gene: TRBJ2-3
v_gene: TRBV29-1

CDR3aa: CASGRTGAGYEQYF
j_gene: TRBJ2-7
v_gene: TRBV12-5

CDR3aa: CASSTRGGANVLTF
j_gene: TRBJ2-6
v_gene: TRBV5-1

CDR3aa: CASSSDILQETQYF
j_gene: TRBJ2-5
v_gene: TRBV11-1

CDR3aa: CASGRDSSSYGYTF
j_gene: TRBJ1-2
v_gene: TRBV12-5

CDR3aa: CASSIGLADPGEQYF
j_gene: TRBJ2-7
v_gene: TRBV19

CDR3aa: CASSGAGVGETQYF
j_gene: TRBJ2-5
v_gene: TRBV5-1

CDR3aa: CATAGTRGQPQHF
j_gene: TRBJ1-5
v_gene: TRBV5-4

CDR3aa: CASSGAGSYEQYF
j_gene: TRBJ2-7
v_gene: TRBV7-8

CDR3aa: CASSPSGTGNTEAFF
j_gene: TRBJ1-1
v_gene: TRBV18

CDR3aa: CAISESQAGDSYNEQFF
j_gene: TRBJ2-1
v_gene: TRBV10-3

CDR3aa: CASSLSSGLRETQYF
j_gene: TRBJ2-5
v_gene: TRBV5-6

CDR3aa: CASSRELAAYNEQFF
j_gene: TRBJ2-1
v_gene: TRBV7-9

CDR3aa: CASTPGLSVDNEQFF
j_gene: TRBJ2-1
v_gene: TRBV5-1

CDR3aa: CAWSARDRAFQETQYF
j_gene: TRBJ2-5
v_gene: TRBV30

CDR3aa: CASSDDRNTGELFF
j_gene: TRBJ2-2
v_gene: TRBV6-1

CDR3aa: CASSEPGTGTDNEQFF
j_gene: TRBJ2-1
v_gene: TRBV7-2

CDR3aa: CASIAGETQYF
j_gene: TRBJ2-5
v_gene: TRBV5-1

CDR3aa: CASSLGRGASGQETQYF
j_gene: TRBJ2-5
v_gene: TRBV28

CDR3aa: CASSENREGWHEQYF
j_gene: TRBJ2-7
v_gene: TRBV2

CDR3aa: CASSPGTVSYEQYF
j_gene: TRBJ2-7
v_gene: TRBV18

CDR3aa: CASSDRTGYYEQYF
j_gene: TRBJ2-7
v_gene: TRBV2

CDR3aa: CASSGMTSRTSTDTQYF
j_gene: TRBJ2-3
v_gene: TRBV5-6

CDR3aa: CASSLGTGGDTQYF
j_gene: TRBJ2-3
v_gene: TRBV7-3

CDR3aa: CASSQGASGGTEAFF
j_gene: TRBJ1-1
v_gene: TRBV3-1/TRBV3-2

CDR3aa: CASRFVGQGGANEKLFF
j_gene: TRBJ1-4
v_gene: TRBV28

CDR3aa: CAAGLLAAPDSNQPQHF
j_gene: TRBJ1-5
v_gene: TRBV28

CDR3aa: CASETGENTEAFF
j_gene: TRBJ1-1
v_gene: TRBV25-1

CDR3aa: CASSVAVLAGSEQYF
j_gene: TRBJ2-7
v_gene: TRBV9

CDR3aa: CASSESTRKYGYTF
j_gene: TRBJ1-2
v_gene: TRBV25-1

CDR3aa: CASSYSHGLAGVSYNEQFF
j_gene: TRBJ2-1
v_gene: TRBV6-2/TRBV6-3

CDR3aa: CASSFGRAGNTIYF
j_gene: TRBJ1-3
v_gene: TRBV27

CDR3aa: CASSPRVGGAQYF
j_gene: TRBJ2-3
v_gene: TRBV21-1

CDR3aa: CASSIVGQGFHNEQFF
j_gene: TRBJ2-1
v_gene: TRBV19

CDR3aa: CASRGTGYNEQFF
j_gene: TRBJ2-1
v_gene: TRBV27

CDR3aa: CASSPFGTQGWANTEAFF
j_gene: TRBJ1-1
v_gene: TRBV6-6

CDR3aa: CASRDPGQGTPYF
j_gene: TRBJ2-7
v_gene: TRBV6-5

CDR3aa: CASSIGTGRYSNQPQHF
j_gene: TRBJ1-5
v_gene: TRBV19